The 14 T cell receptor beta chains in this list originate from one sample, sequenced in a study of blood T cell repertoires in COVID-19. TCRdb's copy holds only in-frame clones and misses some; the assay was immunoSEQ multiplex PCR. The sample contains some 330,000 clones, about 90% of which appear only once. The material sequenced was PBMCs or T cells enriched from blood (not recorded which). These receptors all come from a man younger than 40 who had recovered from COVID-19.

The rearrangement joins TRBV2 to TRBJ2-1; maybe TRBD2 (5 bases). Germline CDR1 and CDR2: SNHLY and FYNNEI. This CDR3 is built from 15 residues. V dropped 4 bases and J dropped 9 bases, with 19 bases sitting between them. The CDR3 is CASSAYPVAAGEQFF. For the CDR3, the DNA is TGTGCCAGCAGTGCATACCCGGTAGCCGCGGGTGAGCAGTTCTTC. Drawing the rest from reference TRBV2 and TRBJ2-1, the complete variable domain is EPEVTQTPSHQVTQMGQEVILRCVPISNHLYFYWYRQILGQKVEFLVSFYNNEISEKSEIFDDQFSVERPDGSNFTLKIRSTKLEDSAMYFCASSAYPVAAGEQFFGPGTRLTVL.

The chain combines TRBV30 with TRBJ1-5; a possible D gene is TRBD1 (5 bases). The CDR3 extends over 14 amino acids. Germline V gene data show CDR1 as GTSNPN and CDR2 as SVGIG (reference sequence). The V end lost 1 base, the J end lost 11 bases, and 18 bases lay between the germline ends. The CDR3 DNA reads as TGTGCCTGGAGTGAGGGGATGGTGGGTACGACCCAGCATTTT. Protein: CAWSEGMVGTTQHF.

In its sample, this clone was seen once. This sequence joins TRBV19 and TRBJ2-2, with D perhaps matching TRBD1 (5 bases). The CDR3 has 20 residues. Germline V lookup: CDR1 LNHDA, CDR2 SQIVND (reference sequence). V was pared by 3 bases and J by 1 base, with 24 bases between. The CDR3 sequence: CASSIGKLAGILKNTGELFF. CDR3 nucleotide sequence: TGTGCCAGTAGTATTGGAAAACTGGCAGGGATTTTGAAGAACACCGGGGAGCTGTTTTTT.

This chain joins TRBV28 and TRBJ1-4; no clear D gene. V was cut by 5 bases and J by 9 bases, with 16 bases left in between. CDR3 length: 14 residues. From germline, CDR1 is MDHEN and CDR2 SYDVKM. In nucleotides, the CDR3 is TGTGCCAGCAGTGCCCCCACAGCCGACAAAAAACTGTTTTTT. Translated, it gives CASSAPTADKKLFF.

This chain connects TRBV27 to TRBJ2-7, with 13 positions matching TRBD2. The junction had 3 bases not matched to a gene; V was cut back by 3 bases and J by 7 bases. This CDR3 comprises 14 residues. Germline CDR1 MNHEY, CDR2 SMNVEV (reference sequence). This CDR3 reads CASSLGGLAGEQYF. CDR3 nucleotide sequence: TGTGCCAGCAGTTTGGGGGGACTAGCGGGGGAGCAGTACTTC.

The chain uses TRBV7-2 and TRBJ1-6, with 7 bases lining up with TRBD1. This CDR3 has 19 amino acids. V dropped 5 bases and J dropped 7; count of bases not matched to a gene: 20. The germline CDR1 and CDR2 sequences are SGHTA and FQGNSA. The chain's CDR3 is CASSLNPGQFSGENSPLHF. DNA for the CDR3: TGTGCCAGCAGCCTAAACCCGGGACAGTTCTCAGGGGAGAATTCACCCCTCCACTTT.

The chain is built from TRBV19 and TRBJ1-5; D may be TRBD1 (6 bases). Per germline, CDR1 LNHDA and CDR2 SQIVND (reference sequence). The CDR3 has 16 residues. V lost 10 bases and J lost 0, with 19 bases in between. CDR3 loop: CATDGGRILSNQPQHF. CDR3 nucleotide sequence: TGTGCCACCGATGGGGGCAGGATACTTAGCAATCAGCCCCAGCATTTT. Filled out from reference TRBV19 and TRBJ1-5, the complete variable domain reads DGGITQSPKYLFRKEGQNVTLSCEQNLNHDAMYWYRQDPGQGLRLIYYSQIVNDFQKGDIAEGYSVSREKKESFPLTVTSAQKNPTAFYLCATDGGRILSNQPQHFGDGTRLSIL.

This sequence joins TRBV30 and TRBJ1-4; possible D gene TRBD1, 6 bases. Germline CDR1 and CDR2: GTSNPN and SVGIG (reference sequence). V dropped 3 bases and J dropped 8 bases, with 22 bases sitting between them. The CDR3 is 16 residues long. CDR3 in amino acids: CAWRRLGDTGKEKLFF. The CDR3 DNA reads TGTGCCTGGAGACGATTGGGGGACACGGGAAAGGAAAAACTGTTTTTT.

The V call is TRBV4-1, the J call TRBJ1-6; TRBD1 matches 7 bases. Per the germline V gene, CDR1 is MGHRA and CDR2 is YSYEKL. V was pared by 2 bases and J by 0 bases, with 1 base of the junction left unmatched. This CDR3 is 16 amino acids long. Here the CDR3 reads CASSQQGDSYNSPLHF. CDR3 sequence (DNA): TGCGCCAGCAGCCAACAGGGGGACTCCTATAATTCACCCCTCCACTTT.

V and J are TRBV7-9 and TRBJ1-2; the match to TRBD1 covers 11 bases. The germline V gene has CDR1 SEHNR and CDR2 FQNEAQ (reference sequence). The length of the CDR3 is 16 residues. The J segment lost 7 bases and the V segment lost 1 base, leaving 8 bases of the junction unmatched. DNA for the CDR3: TGTGCCAGCAGCTTAGGCGTCGGACAGGGGGCGGGTGGCTACACCTTC. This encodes CASSLGVGQGAGGYTF. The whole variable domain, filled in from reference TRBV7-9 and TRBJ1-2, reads DTGVSQNPRHKITKRGQNVTFRCDPISEHNRLYWYRQTLGQGPEFLTYFQNEAQLEKSRLLSDRFSAERPKGSFSTLEIQRTEQGDSAMYLCASSLGVGQGAGGYTFGSGTRLTVV.

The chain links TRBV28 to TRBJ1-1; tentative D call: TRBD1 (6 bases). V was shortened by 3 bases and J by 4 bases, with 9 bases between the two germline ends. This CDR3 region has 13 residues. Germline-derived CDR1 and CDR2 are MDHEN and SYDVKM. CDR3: CASSLDSRTEAFF. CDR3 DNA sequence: TGTGCCAGCAGTTTGGACAGCCGCACTGAAGCTTTCTTT.

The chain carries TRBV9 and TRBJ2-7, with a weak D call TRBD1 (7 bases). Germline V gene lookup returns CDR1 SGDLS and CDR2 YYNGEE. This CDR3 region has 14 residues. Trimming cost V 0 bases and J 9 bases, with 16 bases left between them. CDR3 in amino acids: CASSVGQGGPGQYF. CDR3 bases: TGTGCCAGCAGCGTAGGGCAGGGGGGCCCTGGGCAGTACTTC.

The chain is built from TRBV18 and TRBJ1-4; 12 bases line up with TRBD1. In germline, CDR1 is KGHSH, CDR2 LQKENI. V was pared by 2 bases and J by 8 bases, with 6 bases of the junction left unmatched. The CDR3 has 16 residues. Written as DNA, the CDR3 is TGTGCCAGCTCACCAGGGGACAGGGGGCGCCAAGAAAAACTGTTTTTT. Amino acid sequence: CASSPGDRGRQEKLFF.

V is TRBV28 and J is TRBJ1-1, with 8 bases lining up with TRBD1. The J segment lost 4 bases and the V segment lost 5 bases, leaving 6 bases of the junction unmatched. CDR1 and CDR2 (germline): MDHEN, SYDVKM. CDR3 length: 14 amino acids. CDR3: CASSRTGKSTEAFF. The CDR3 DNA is TGTGCCAGCAGTAGGACAGGGAAGAGCACTGAAGCTTTCTTT.